The 12 T cell receptor beta chains listed next were all sequenced from one sample in a study of Ad26.COV2.S vaccination and SARS-CoV-2 variants. Documented treatment: some 20 received Ad26.COV2.S at low or high dose, single or two shots; 5 received placebo; per-sample allocation not given. At day 63 after the first vaccine or placebo injection, samples were drawn. The assay was immunoSEQ multiplex PCR, and TCRdb's table has in-frame clones only and misses some. This sample yields around 300,000 clones, of which approximately 86% are seen a single time; approximately 11% belongs to the top ten. Sequencing was performed on peripheral blood, taken in a trial of Ad26.COV2.S vaccine versus placebo. The receptors derive from a person between 18 and 59 years old who received the Ad26.COV2.S COVID-19 vaccine or a placebo.

The chain employs TRBV28 and TRBJ2-1; 8 bases match TRBD2. CDR3 size: 15 residues. J was trimmed by 9 bases and V by 7 bases; bases with no gene match: 14. Germline loops: CDR1 MDHEN, CDR2 SYDVKM. The CDR3 here is CASINPGGGGGEQFF. CDR3 coding DNA: TGTGCCAGCATCAACCCCGGGGGGGGCGGGGGTGAGCAGTTCTTC.

This clone was seen only once. The rearrangement joins TRBV6-1 to TRBJ1-6, with TRBD1 identical over 8 bases. The junction had 7 bases not matched to a gene; V was cut back by 3 bases and J by 9 bases. The CDR3 contains 15 residues. Germline V gene sequence: CDR1 MNHNS, CDR2 SASEGT. The CDR3 DNA sequence: TGTGCCAGCAGTGAGACAGGGGAGTTGGGTTCACCCCTCCACTTT. It translates to CASSETGELGSPLHF.

The chain has TRBV6-4 and TRBJ2-2, with TRBD2 matching 10 bases. The CDR3 consists of 15 residues. The junction had 1 base not matched to a gene; V was cut back by 0 bases and J by 6 bases. Germline CDR1 MRHNA, CDR2 SNTAGT. The CDR3 DNA reads as TGTGCCAGCAGTGACTCGCTAGCGGGAGCCGGGGAGCTGTTTTTT. This gives the protein CASSDSLAGAGELFF.

The chain couples TRBV6-5 to TRBJ1-5; D gene ambiguous. The germline V and J ends were trimmed by 6 bases and 3 bases, with 15 bases remaining between them. The CDR3 has 15 amino acids. CDR1 and CDR2 (germline): MNHEY, SVGAGI. In nucleotides, the CDR3 is TGTGCCAGCAGGGGGATACCCTTGAACAATCAGCCCCAGCATTTT. Amino acid sequence: CASRGIPLNNQPQHF.

This chain joins TRBV28 and TRBJ2-1, with 7 positions matching TRBD1. CDR1 and CDR2 (germline): MDHEN, SYDVKM. This CDR3 has 16 residues. V shed 5 bases, J shed 4 bases, and the junction held 11 bases outside the gene matches. The CDR3 protein is CASSPANRGPYNEQFF. The CDR3 bases are TGTGCCAGCAGTCCTGCTAACAGGGGTCCTTACAATGAGCAGTTCTTC.

The rearrangement uses TRBV4-2 and TRBJ2-7; tentatively, D is TRBD2 (6 bases). This CDR3 is 16 amino acids long. V lost 0 bases and J lost 5, with 17 bases in between. Germline-derived CDR1 and CDR2 are LGHNA and YNFKEQ. CDR3 bases: TGTGCCAGCAGCCAAGATTCGGACGGGAGAGGCAACGAGCAGTACTTC. Translating gives CASSQDSDGRGNEQYF.

The chain is built from TRBV29-1 and TRBJ1-1; D perhaps matches TRBD1 (5 bases). V was shortened by 4 bases and J by 6 bases, with 15 bases between the two germline ends. This CDR3 is 13 amino acids long. Germline assignment: CDR1 SQVTM and CDR2 ANQGSEA. The CDR3 DNA reads TGCAGCGTTGTTAGCAGGGCCGTCCCTGAAGCTTTCTTT. This translates into CSVVSRAVPEAFF.

This clone was picked up one time. This chain links TRBV28 with TRBJ2-7; TRBD1 is a possible D gene (6 bases). The CDR3 totals 15 residues. Germline CDR1 is MDHEN and CDR2 is SYDVKM. Trimming removed 4 bases from V and 3 bases from J, with 16 bases in between. The CDR3 DNA is TGTGCCAGCAGTTCCGTTCGGGACACCTACTACGAGCAGTACTTC. Its translation: CASSSVRDTYYEQYF.

This clone was counted only a few times. The J gene is TRBJ1-5, the V gene TRBV19; D possibly corresponds to TRBD1 (6 bases). CDR1 is LNHDA, CDR2 SQIVND, per germline (reference sequence). The CDR3 has 15 amino acids. Trimming removed 5 bases from V and 7 bases from J, with 18 bases in between. DNA of the CDR3: TGTGCCAGTAGTCAGGGTTGGGCAGGGGTGCAGCCCCAGCATTTT. Amino acids: CASSQGWAGVQPQHF.

This chain joins TRBV5-4 and TRBJ1-2, with D possibly matching TRBD1 (5 bases). Per germline, CDR1 SGHNT and CDR2 YYREEE (reference sequence). This CDR3 is 12 amino acids long. Trimming took off 6 bases at V and 5 bases at J, with 11 bases between the two ends. CDR3 loop: CASTRGGYGYTF. The CDR3 coding sequence is TGTGCCAGCACCCGGGGGGGGTATGGCTACACCTTC. Looking up the rest from reference TRBV5-4 and TRBJ1-2 gives the full variable domain: ETGVTQSPTHLIKTRGQQVTLRCSSQSGHNTVSWYQQALGQGPQFIFQYYREEENGRGNFPPRFSGLQFPNYSSELNVNALELDDSALYLCASTRGGYGYTFGSGTRLTVV.

For this clone: Other nucleotide sequences from this sample produce the same CDR3. The rearrangement joins TRBV2 to TRBJ2-5; 7 bases are shared with TRBD1. The germline gives CDR1 SNHLY, CDR2 FYNNEI. Trimming cost V 5 bases and J 1 base; bases outside gene matches: 4. The CDR3 is made up of 14 amino acids. For the CDR3, the DNA is TGTGCCAGCAGTCCCGACAGGGCCCAAGAGACCCAGTACTTC. Translated: CASSPDRAQETQYF.

This chain links TRBV5-8 with TRBJ1-5; maybe TRBD1 (5 bases). The CDR3 loop spans 14 amino acids. Germline V gene sequence: CDR1 SGHTS, CDR2 YDEGEE. With 3 bases removed from V and 9 bases from J, the gap between germline ends came to 16 bases. CDR3 in DNA: TGTGCCAGCAGCTCGGACACGCTCGGGGGGCCCCAGCATTTT. It encodes CASSSDTLGGPQHF.